This T cell receptor (beta chain) was sequenced for a study of control samples from healthy donors and cancer patients (dated by TCRdb to 2020 to 2022). The receptor library was made with the immunoSEQ multiplex PCR assay. TCRdb limited this immuneACCESS table to in-frame rearrangements with V and J called. A share of clones is missing; checked studies link under half to unresolved V genes, and the rest is unexplained. This sample lists some 150,000 clones; 93% were detected once. The ten largest clones add up to over 2% of the sample. Turning to this clone: Its antigen has not been determined. It has no much larger one-base neighbor in the sample; base qualities were not kept.

Measured from the cysteine to the phenylalanine, the CDR3 is 11 residues long. Only CDR3 DNA remains: 33 bases, in frame from the first base. V drops 11 bases and J drops 9 bases, leaving 16 bases in between. Material: blood. The sequence is built from TRBV12-3 or TRBV12-4 and TRBJ2-5; the D region may be TRBD1 or TRBD2, each matching 7 bases equally. This receptor was identified in a man over 45 in good health. At the DNA level, the sequence is TGTGCCGCCGGGGAGGGGGCGGCCCAGTACTTC. Protein translation: CAAGEGAAQYF.